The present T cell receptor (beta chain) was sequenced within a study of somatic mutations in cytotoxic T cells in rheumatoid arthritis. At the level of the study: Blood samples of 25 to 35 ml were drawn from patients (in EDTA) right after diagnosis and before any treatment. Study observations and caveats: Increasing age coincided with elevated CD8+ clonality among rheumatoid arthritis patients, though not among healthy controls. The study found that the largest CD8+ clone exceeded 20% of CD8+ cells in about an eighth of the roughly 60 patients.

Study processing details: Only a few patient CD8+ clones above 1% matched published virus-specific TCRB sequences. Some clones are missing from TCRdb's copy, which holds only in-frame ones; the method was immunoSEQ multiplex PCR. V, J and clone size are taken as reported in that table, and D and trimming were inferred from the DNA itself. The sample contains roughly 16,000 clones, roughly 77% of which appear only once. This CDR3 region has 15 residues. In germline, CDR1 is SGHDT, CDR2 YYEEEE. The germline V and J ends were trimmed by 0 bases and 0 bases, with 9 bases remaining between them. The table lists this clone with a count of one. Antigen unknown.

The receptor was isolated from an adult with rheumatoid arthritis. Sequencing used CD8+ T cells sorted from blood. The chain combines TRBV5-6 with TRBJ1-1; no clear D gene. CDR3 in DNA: TGTGCCAGCAGCTTGGGAGTGTCCATGAACACTGAAGCTTTCTTT. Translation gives CASSLGVSMNTEAFF.